Listed below are T cell receptor beta chains from one sample, sequenced in a study of cytomegalovirus exposure and HLA in healthy donors. Profiled with immunoSEQ multiplex PCR; TCRdb holds only in-frame clones, not every one. The table includes around 90,000 clones, less than 75% detected once. Sequencing was carried out using PBMCs. The receptors were sampled from a woman under 40 in good health and CMV-seropositive. Each CDR3 is given with its conserved first and last residue. A D gene is named only where the DNA matches it firmly. The size field is filled for only some rows; it gives once, few, many or a size class.

TRBV5-1	TRBD2	18	few	TRBJ2-5	TGCGCCAGCAGCGCCCCGGGACTAGCGGGGGGGCCGGGGGAGACCCAGTACTTC	CASSAPGLAGGPGETQYF
TRBV5-6	TRBD1	14	few	TRBJ2-7	TGTGCCAGCAGTCATGCGACAGGGCCCTACGAGCAGTACTTC	CASSHATGPYEQYF
TRBV2	NA	14	NA	TRBJ2-3	TGTGCCAGCAGTGAAGGGGGGCTACTAGATACGCAGTATTTT	CASSEGGLLDTQYF
TRBV18	NA	14	NA	TRBJ1-6	TGTGCCAGCTCAGCCATTCCCGGGACATTGGCCCTCCACTTT	CASSAIPGTLALHF
TRBV2	TRBD2	16	NA	TRBJ2-3	TGTGCCAGCAGTGCCCCAGCGGGGGAGGTGACAGATACGCAGTATTTT	CASSAPAGEVTDTQYF
TRBV5-1	NA	15	few	TRBJ1-2	TGCGCCAGCAGCTTGGAGGGAGCCCAGACCGCTGGCTACACCTTC	CASSLEGAQTAGYTF
TRBV10-1	NA	12	NA	TRBJ1-4	TGCGCCAGCAGTGGAGAGGGCGGCCTCCTGTTTTTT	CASSGEGGLLFF
TRBV19	TRBD1	14	NA	TRBJ1-5	TGTGCCAGTAGTGTTGAACAGGGGGCTCAGCCCCAGCATTTT	CASSVEQGAQPQHF
TRBV9	TRBD2	17	once	TRBJ2-3	TGTGCCAGCAGCGTAGGCGGAGCGGGGGGCATTACAGATACGCAGTATTTT	CASSVGGAGGITDTQYF
TRBV5-1	NA	11	NA	TRBJ1-1	TGCGCCAGCAGCTTTGGGGCAGAAGCTTTCTTT	CASSFGAEAFF
TRBV5-1	TRBD1	16	NA	TRBJ2-7	TGCGCCAGCAGCTTGGCCACCACAGGGGCCTCCTACGAGCAGTACTTC	CASSLATTGASYEQYF
TRBV23-1	TRBD1	16	NA	TRBJ2-7	TGCGCCAATCAAAAAACCAGGGGGCGCGAGGACTACGAGCAGTACTTC	CANQKTRGREDYEQYF
TRBV5-6	TRBD1	15	NA	TRBJ2-7	TGTGCCAGCAGCTTAACAGGGGTACCTCCCTACGAGCAGTACTTC	CASSLTGVPPYEQYF
TRBV7-2	TRBD2	15	NA	TRBJ2-7	TGTGCCAGCAGCATCATAGCGGGGGGCCAGAGCGAGCAGTACTTC	CASSIIAGGQSEQYF
TRBV10-2	NA	12	few	TRBJ1-4	TGCGCCAGCCGCGCAACTAATGAAAAACTGTTTTTT	CASRATNEKLFF
TRBV28	NA	15	NA	TRBJ2-5	TGTGCCAGCAGTTCCGCAGGGGCGCTCGGGGAGACCCAGTACTTC	CASSSAGALGETQYF
TRBV7-2	NA	12	NA	TRBJ2-5	TGTGCCAGCAGCTCCAGGGCAGAGACCCAGTACTTC	CASSSRAETQYF
TRBV19	NA	13	NA	TRBJ1-1	TGTGCCAGTAGTATGGGAGGGCGGCGGGAAGCTTTCTTT	CASSMGGRREAFF
TRBV2	NA	16	NA	TRBJ1-4	TGTGCCAGCAGTACCCAGACAGGATCAACTAATGAAAAACTGTTTTTT	CASSTQTGSTNEKLFF
TRBV14	NA	15	NA	TRBJ1-2	TGTGCCAGCAGCCAAGAGTGGGGACCGGGGAGGGGCTACACCTTC	CASSQEWGPGRGYTF
TRBV6-1	NA	12	NA	TRBJ2-2	TGTGCCAGCAGTGACAGGGCTCGGGAGCTGTTTTTT	CASSDRARELFF
TRBV29-1	NA	13	NA	TRBJ2-7	TGCAGCGCAGCGAACACCGAGTCCTACGAGCAGTACTTC	CSAANTESYEQYF
TRBV29-1	TRBD1	14	NA	TRBJ2-7	TGCAGCGTGGGAAGCGGGACAGGGCCGTACGAGCAGTACTTC	CSVGSGTGPYEQYF
TRBV7-8	TRBD1	15	NA	TRBJ2-1	TGTGCCAGCAGCTCGGACAGGGGCTCCTACAATGAGCAGTTCTTC	CASSSDRGSYNEQFF
TRBV25-1	NA	13	NA	TRBJ1-1	TGTGCCAGCAGTGATCGGGGAACAGGGAAGTCTTTCTTT	CASSDRGTGKSFF
TRBV4-3	NA	13	NA	TRBJ1-2	TGCGCCAGCAGCCAAGACCGGGACTATGGCTACCCCTTC	CASSQDRDYGYPF
TRBV5-6	NA	13	once	TRBJ1-2	TGTGCCAGCAGCTTGGCGTCTAACTATGGCTACACCTTC	CASSLASNYGYTF